This is a list of T cell receptor beta chains from one sample in a study of post-analysis software for immune sequencing data. TCRdb itself ran the PCR reads through MiXCR, one entry per CDR3 protein. The sample holds around 500,000 distinct CDR3 sequences, around a third seen once. The sequencing input was blood. The receptors shown here come from a girl aged 2-17 years with multiple sclerosis. The CDR3 runs from the conserved cysteine through the conserved F or W.

TRBJ2-3	TRBV6-6	CANSARGQGFTDTQYF
TRBJ2-1	TRBV9	CASSGAGTAFNEQFF
TRBJ2-7	TRBV11-2	CASSFSYSYEQYF
TRBJ2-5	TRBV20-1	CSARPGRVQETQYF
TRBJ1-2	TRBV6-2/TRBV6-3	CASRNTGNYGYTF
TRBJ1-1	TRBV5-1	CASSPQGAVNTEAFF
TRBJ2-5	TRBV20-1	CSAGETGLRYQETQYF
TRBJ2-3	TRBV6-4	CASSVQEFSDTQYF
TRBJ2-1	TRBV5-1	CASTGGARNEQFF
TRBJ1-2	TRBV4-1	CASSQSNGVGYTF
TRBJ1-1	TRBV20-1	CSARDLGQTMNTEAFF
TRBJ2-7	TRBV27	CASSLVTGNYYEQYF
TRBJ2-7	TRBV3-1	CASSQEVLAGVSYEQYF
TRBJ2-5	TRBV5-1	CASRPPASGGQETQYF
TRBJ2-1	TRBV12-5	CASGFGAGDYNEQFF
TRBJ1-5	TRBV7-9	CASSPLGGLGNQPQHF
TRBJ2-7	TRBV27	CASKGLAVSYEQYF
TRBJ1-1	TRBV6-5	CASSYSTVNTEAFF
TRBJ1-5	TRBV12-3/TRBV12-4	CASSPGQGVNQPQHF
TRBJ1-4	TRBV27	CASSLSPPSPGLRGEKLFF
TRBJ1-2	TRBV12-3/TRBV12-4	CASSLRSLYGYTF
TRBJ1-2	TRBV27	CASSLYMTGTGGGYGYTF
TRBJ2-3	TRBV4-1	CASSPLGYTQYF
TRBJ2-1	TRBV20-1	CSGLGQGASYNEQFF
TRBJ2-2	TRBV7-9	CASIRGQGADGELFF
TRBJ1-4	TRBV6-1	CASSDQVFNEKLFF
TRBJ2-3	TRBV5-1	CASSFERSTDTQYF